Shown below are 3 T cell receptor beta chains from a single sample sequenced in a study of T-cell reconstitution after alpha-beta-depleted transplantation in children listed by TCRdb under 2016. Findings and caveats that apply to the study as a whole: Over subsequent months, a decline in hyperexpanded clone frequencies was noted, and after one year, T-cell counts and TCRbeta diversity were mostly ascribed to newly produced T cells.

The protocol used for the library was PCR. These reads were obtained on an Illumina HiSeq 2500. TCR libraries were prepared with molecular barcoding, using unique molecular identifiers to normalize TCRbeta repertoire quantification. TCRdb passed the public sequencing reads through fastp at Q25 and MiXCR, retaining productive beta sequences. Each entry is one CDR3 protein sequence, shown with its most common DNA and genes. The sample table shows 250,000 to 300,000 distinct CDR3 sequences, and nearly 8% are seen once. The ten biggest clones cover around 9.8% of the sample. No antigen has been identified for these receptors. Read against the paper, the sample's treatment or condition label means: allogeneic hematopoietic cell transplantation with graft depleted of TCRalphabeta T cells and CD19 B cells. Material: peripheral blood, obtained 360 days after TCRalphabeta/CD19-depleted stem cell transplant. These receptors originate from a female patient aged 2-9 years who had a stem cell transplant for Fanconi anemia, so the T cells may come from the graft donor.

This clonotype was recorded at least ten times. V and J are TRBV5-1 and TRBJ1-4; D unresolved. With 0 bases removed from V and 10 bases from J, the gap between germline ends came to 13 bases. The CDR3 has 14 residues. Germline V gives CDR1 SGHRS, CDR2 YFSETQ. CDR3: CASSLGTDPPKLFF. CDR3 coding DNA: TGCGCCAGCAGCTTGGGCACGGACCCGCCAAAACTGTTTTTT. Drawing the rest from reference TRBV5-1 and TRBJ1-4, the complete variable domain is KAGVTQTPRYLIKTRGQQVTLSCSPISGHRSVSWYQQTPGQGLQFLFEYFSETQRNKGNFPGRFSGRQFSNSRSEMNVSTLELGDSALYLCASSLGTDPPKLFFGSGTQLSVL.

This clonotype showed up many times. V is TRBV2 and J is TRBJ1-5; no definite D call. This CDR3 spans 15 amino acids. Trimming stripped 3 bases from V and 2 bases from J, with 11 bases between. Germline V gives CDR1 SNHLY, CDR2 FYNNEI. The CDR3 DNA reads as TGTGCCAGCAGTGAGTTCGGGGAGGGCAATCAGCCCCAGCATTTT. Protein sequence: CASSEFGEGNQPQHF.

The chain uses TRBV21-1 and TRBJ2-6; TRBD2, the table's D call, lacks a check against the DNA. TRBV21-1 is shown as a pseudogene. The CDR3 is 15 amino acids. DNA of the CDR3: TGTGCCAGCAGACCCGCGGCGGGGGGGGCCAACGTCCTGACTTTC. Residues: CASRPAAGGANVLTF.